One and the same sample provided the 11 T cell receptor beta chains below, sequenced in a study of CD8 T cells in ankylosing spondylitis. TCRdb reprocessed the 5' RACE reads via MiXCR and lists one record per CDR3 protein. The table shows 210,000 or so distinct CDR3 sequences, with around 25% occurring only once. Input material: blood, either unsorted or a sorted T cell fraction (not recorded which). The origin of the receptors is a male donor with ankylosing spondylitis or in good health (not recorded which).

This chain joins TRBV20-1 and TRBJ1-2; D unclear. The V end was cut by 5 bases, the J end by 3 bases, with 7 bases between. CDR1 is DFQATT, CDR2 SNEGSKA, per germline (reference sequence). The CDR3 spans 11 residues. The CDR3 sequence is CSAAEDYGYTF. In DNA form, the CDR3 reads TGCAGTGCTGCGGAGGACTATGGCTACACCTTC.

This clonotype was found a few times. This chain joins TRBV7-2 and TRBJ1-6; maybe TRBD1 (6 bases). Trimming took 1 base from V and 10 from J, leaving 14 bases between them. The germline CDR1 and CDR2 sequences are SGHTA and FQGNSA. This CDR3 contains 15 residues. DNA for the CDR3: TGTGCCAGCAGCTTAGTGCCAGGGGTTGGATCACCCCTCCACTTT. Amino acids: CASSLVPGVGSPLHF.

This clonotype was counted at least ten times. The CDR3 DNA reads as TGTGCCACCAAGGTCCAACTAGCGGGAGAGACCCAGTACTTC. The encoded protein is CATKVQLAGETQYF. V and J are TRBV6-1 and TRBJ2-5; 9 bases fit TRBD2. Germline V lookup: CDR1 MNHNS, CDR2 SASEGT. This CDR3 is 14 amino acids long. V was pared by 10 bases and J by 4 bases, with 10 bases of the junction left unmatched.

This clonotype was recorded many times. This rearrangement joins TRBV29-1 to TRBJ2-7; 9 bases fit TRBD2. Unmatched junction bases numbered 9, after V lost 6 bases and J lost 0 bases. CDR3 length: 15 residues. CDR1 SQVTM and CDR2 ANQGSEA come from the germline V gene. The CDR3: CSVAGTSLFSYEQYF. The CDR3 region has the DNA TGCAGCGTCGCCGGGACTAGCCTTTTCTCCTACGAGCAGTACTTC.

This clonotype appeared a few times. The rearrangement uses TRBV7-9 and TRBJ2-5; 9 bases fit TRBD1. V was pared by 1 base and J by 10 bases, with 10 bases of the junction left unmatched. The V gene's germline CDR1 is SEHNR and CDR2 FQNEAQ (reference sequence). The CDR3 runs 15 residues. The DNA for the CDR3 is TGTGCCAGCAGCTTAGACCTGGGACAGGGAATCGGCCAGTACTTC. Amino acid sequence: CASSLDLGQGIGQYF.

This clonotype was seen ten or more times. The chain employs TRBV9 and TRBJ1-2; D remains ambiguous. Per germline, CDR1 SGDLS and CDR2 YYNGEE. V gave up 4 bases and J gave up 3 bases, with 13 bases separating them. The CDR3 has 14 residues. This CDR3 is CASSRAIYDYGYTF. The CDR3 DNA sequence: TGTGCCAGCAGCCGAGCCATTTACGACTATGGCTACACCTTC.

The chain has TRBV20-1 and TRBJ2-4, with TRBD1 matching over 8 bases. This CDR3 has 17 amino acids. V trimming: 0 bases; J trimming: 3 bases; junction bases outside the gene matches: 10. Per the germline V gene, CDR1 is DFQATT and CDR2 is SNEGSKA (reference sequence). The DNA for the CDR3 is TGCAGTGCTAGAGATCGGACAGGGCTATTCGACAAAAACATTCAGTACTTC. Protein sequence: CSARDRTGLFDKNIQYF.

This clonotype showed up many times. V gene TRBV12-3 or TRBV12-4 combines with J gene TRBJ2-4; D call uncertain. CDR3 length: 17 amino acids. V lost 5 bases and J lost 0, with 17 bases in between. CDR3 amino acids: CASSTLTYNLAKNIQYF. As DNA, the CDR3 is TGTGCCAGCAGTACGCTCACGTACAACCTAGCCAAAAACATTCAGTACTTC.

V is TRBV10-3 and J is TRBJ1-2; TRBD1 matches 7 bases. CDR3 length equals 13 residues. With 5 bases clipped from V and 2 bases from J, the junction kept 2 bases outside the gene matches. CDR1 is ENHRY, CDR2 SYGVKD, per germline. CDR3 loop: CAISLQGNYGYTF. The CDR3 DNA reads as TGTGCCATCAGTTTACAGGGGAACTATGGCTACACCTTC.

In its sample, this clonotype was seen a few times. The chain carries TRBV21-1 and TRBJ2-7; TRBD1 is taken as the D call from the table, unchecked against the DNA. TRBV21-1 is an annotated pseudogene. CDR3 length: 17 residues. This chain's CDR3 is CASRRNSCDRVANEQYF. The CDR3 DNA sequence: TGTGCCAGCAGAAGAAACTCGTGTGACAGGGTTGCCAACGAGCAGTACTTC.

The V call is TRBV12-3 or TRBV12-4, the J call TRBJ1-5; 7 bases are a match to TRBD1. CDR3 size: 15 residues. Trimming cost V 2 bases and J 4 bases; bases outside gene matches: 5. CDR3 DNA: TGTGCCAGCAGTTTAAGGACAGGAGCAAATCAGCCCCAGCATTTT. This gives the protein CASSLRTGANQPQHF.